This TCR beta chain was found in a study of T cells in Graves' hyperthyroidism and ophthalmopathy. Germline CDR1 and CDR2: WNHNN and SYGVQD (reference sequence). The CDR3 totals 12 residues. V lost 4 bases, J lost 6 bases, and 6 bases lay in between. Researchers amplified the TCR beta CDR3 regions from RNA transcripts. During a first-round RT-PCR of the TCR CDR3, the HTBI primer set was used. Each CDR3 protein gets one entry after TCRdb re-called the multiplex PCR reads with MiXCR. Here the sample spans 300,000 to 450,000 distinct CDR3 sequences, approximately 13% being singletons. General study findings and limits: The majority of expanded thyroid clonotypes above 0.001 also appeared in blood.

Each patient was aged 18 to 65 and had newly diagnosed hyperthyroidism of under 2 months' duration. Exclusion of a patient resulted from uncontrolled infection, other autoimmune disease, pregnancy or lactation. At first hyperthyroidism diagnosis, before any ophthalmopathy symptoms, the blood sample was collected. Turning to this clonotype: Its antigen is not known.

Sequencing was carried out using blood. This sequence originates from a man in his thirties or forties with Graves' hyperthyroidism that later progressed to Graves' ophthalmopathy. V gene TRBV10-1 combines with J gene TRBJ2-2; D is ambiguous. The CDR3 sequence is CASSGLPGELFF. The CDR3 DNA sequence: TGCGCCAGCAGTGGCCTGCCCGGGGAGCTGTTTTTT.